This T cell receptor (beta chain) was obtained from a study of blood T cell repertoires in COVID-19 (dated by TCRdb to the early 2020s). A note on the overall study: Samples covering the acute and convalescent phases of COVID-19 were provided by collaborators in the United States, Italy and Spain. The sample metadata nearly always contained a de-identified subject ID, COVID-19 status, age in years and sex. Subjects who had been exposed to COVID-19, were actively infected with it, or had recovered from it provided the deeply sampled blood TCRbeta repertoires that made up the dataset. Where HLA class I and class II types were available, the types were taken from metadata supplied by the sample provider, not from assay-based typing. The samples were drawn from two sources: the first 160 participants of the ongoing ImmuneRACE study, and 1,254 subjects contributed by 6 global collaborators. The material from the prospective study consisted of cDNA or gDNA derived from T cells, B-cell-depleted T cells, or PBMCs. The repertoires were released in a freely available public database intended as a resource for research on the immune response to SARS-CoV-2. Results and caveats for the whole study, not just this receptor: The quantity of clinical and demographic metadata differed by source and by participant and was supplied without curation.

Reading from cysteine to phenylalanine, the CDR3 counts 12 amino acids. Left in the record is the CDR3 DNA by itself, 36 bases read in frame from the first base. V was cut back by 3 bases and J by 7 bases, leaving a gap of 8 bases between them. CDR1 and CDR2, per the germline V gene (reference sequence), are SGHNT and YYREEE. Comment on this clone: Its binding antigen is unknown. Base qualities are not provided; no much larger clone lies one nucleotide away.

TCRbeta CDR3 regions were amplified from genomic DNA using the immunoSEQ Assay, a bias-controlled multiplex PCR. The authors' pipeline ran thus. The number of nucleated cells in each sample was estimated by amplification of reference gene primers within the assay. Sequence reads were collapsed and filtered to measure the absolute abundance of every unique TCRbeta CDR3 rearrangement. For each sample, productive Simpson clonality was calculated by taking the square root of Simpson's diversity index across productive rearrangements. TCRdb stores this immuneACCESS table with in-frame sequences only. Part of the clones is absent; in the studies checked, under half of the shortfall reflects unresolved V genes, and no reason is known for the rest. V, J and clone size are those of that table, while D and trimming were read from the DNA. Counted in this sample were about 90,000 clones; 80% to 85% of them appeared once. 6.3% of the sample rests with the top ten.

Each collaborating institution followed its own protocols to collect whole blood in K2EDTA tubes. For TCRbeta analysis, collaborators shipped samples as frozen whole blood, isolated PBMCs, or DNA extracted from either of those sample types. This clonotype was obtained from a man aged 55 to 70 with acute or convalescent COVID-19. The chain is encoded by TRBV5-4 joined to TRBJ2-1; no confident D gene assignment can be made. The specimen was peripheral blood. The DNA is as follows: TGTGCCAGCAGCTCACAGTTGAATGAGCAGTTCTTC. This sequence encodes CASSSQLNEQFF.